The 10 T cell receptor beta chains below come from one sample, sequenced in a study of T-cell memory formation after mild COVID-19. TCRdb re-called the 5' RACE reads with MiXCR, one entry per CDR3 protein. This repertoire shows about 200,000 distinct CDR3 sequences, 9.5% found once; its top ten account for about 3.8%. Sequenced sample: PBMCs or a T cell subset sorted from them (not recorded which). Receptors were obtained from a man aged 18-30 years who had mild COVID-19 (a few samples of this study predate the infection). Cell type and time point are not known.

Only a few counts were recorded for this clonotype. V is TRBV7-3 and J is TRBJ1-3; the D is unclear. Looked up from germline, CDR1 is SGHTA and CDR2 is FQGTGA. The CDR3 sequence is 13 residues long. Trimming pared 1 base from V and 3 bases from J, leaving 4 bases between. CDR3 in DNA: TGTGCCAGCAGCTTAATGGTTGGAAACACCATATATTTT. This sequence encodes CASSLMVGNTIYF.

This clonotype was observed many times. This rearrangement joins TRBV18 to TRBJ2-3, with D possibly called TRBD1 or TRBD2 (6 bases each). The CDR3 contains 15 residues. V was clipped by 3 bases and J by 1 base, with 11 bases between them. The germline V gene encodes CDR1 KGHSH and CDR2 LQKENI. Written as DNA, the CDR3 is TGTGCCAGCTCACCCGGGGGCTACGGCACAGATACGCAGTATTTT. This gives the protein CASSPGGYGTDTQYF.

There are a few counts of this clonotype. Here the CDR3 DNA reads TGTGCCAGCAGTCAGGCCAGGAGGAATGGCTACACCTTC. As protein: CASSQARRNGYTF. The V and J genes are TRBV7-2 and TRBJ1-2, with D unresolved. The germline gives CDR1 SGHTA, CDR2 FQGNSA. This CDR3 spans 13 amino acids. V shed 6 bases and J shed 6 bases, with 14 bases lying between them.

This clonotype was counted a few times. This sequence joins TRBV7-2 and TRBJ2-2; the match to TRBD2 covers 9 bases. V lost 5 bases to trimming and J lost 2 bases; unmatched junction nucleotides: 15. This CDR3 is built from 19 residues. CDR1 is SGHTA, CDR2 FQGNSA, per germline. The CDR3 region has the DNA TGTGCCAGCAGCCCAGGGAGGGGCGGGGGGGCCCCTAACACCGGGGAGCTGTTTTTT. Encoded protein: CASSPGRGGGAPNTGELFF.

The sample holds a few counts of this clonotype. V and J are TRBV2 and TRBJ2-5; 8 bases align to TRBD2. The V segment lost 6 bases and the J segment 1 base; nucleotides outside the gene matches: 4. The CDR3 contains 14 residues. Germline values: CDR1 SNHLY, CDR2 FYNNEI. The CDR3 nucleotides are TGTGCCAGCAGCGTGAGCGGGAGCCAAGAGACCCAGTACTTC. This encodes CASSVSGSQETQYF. Combining the CDR3 with reference TRBV2 and TRBJ2-5 gives the whole variable domain EPEVTQTPSHQVTQMGQEVILRCVPISNHLYFYWYRQILGQKVEFLVSFYNNEISEKSEIFDDQFSVERPDGSNFTLKIRSTKLEDSAMYFCASSVSGSQETQYFGPGTRLLVL.

This clonotype has at least ten counts. The chain recombines TRBV6-2 or TRBV6-3 with TRBJ1-6; TRBD1 might be the D (5 bases). The length of the CDR3 is 12 residues. V was pared by 6 bases and J by 14 bases, with 14 bases between. Germline CDR1 MNHEY, CDR2 SVGEGT. The DNA of the CDR3 is TGTGCCAGCAGCCATGCCAGGGCTACCCTCCACTTT. Amino acids: CASSHARATLHF.

This clonotype was recorded a few times. The chain is built from TRBV7-2 and TRBJ1-2, with a tentative D call TRBD1 (5 bases). In germline, CDR1 is SGHTA, CDR2 FQGNSA. This CDR3 has 14 amino acids. The V and J ends lost 3 bases and 4 bases respectively, with 12 bases between them. CDR3 region: CASSFGGNSYGYTF. CDR3 nucleotide sequence: TGTGCCAGCAGCTTTGGGGGGAATAGCTATGGCTACACCTTC.

The chain has TRBV18 and TRBJ1-1, with D perhaps TRBD1 (6 bases). Looked up from germline, CDR1 is KGHSH and CDR2 is LQKENI. The CDR3 runs to 14 residues. The V end was cut by 3 bases, the J end by 6 bases, with 14 bases between. CDR3 in DNA: TGTGCCAGCTCACCCGGACAGTGGGTCCCTGAAGCTTTCTTT. It yields the protein CASSPGQWVPEAFF.

This clonotype was detected a few times. The chain employs TRBV11-2 and TRBJ1-6, with D possibly TRBD1 on 6 matching bases. Trimming removed 5 bases from V and 0 bases from J, with 11 bases in between. The V gene's germline CDR1 is SGHAT and CDR2 FQNNGV. The length of the CDR3 is 16 residues. CDR3 coding DNA: TGTGCCAGCAGCCCTACAGGGTCCTCCTATAATTCACCCCTCCACTTT. Amino acids: CASSPTGSSYNSPLHF.

In this sample, this clonotype turned up a few times. The chain joins TRBV7-2 to TRBJ2-1, with D perhaps TRBD1 (7 bases). The CDR3 covers 15 residues. The V and J ends lost 5 bases and 4 bases respectively, with 15 bases between them. Per germline, CDR1 SGHTA and CDR2 FQGNSA. CDR3 coding DNA: TGTGCCAGCAGCCCAGGGGGGTCGTTTTACAATGAGCAGTTCTTC. Protein: CASSPGGSFYNEQFF.